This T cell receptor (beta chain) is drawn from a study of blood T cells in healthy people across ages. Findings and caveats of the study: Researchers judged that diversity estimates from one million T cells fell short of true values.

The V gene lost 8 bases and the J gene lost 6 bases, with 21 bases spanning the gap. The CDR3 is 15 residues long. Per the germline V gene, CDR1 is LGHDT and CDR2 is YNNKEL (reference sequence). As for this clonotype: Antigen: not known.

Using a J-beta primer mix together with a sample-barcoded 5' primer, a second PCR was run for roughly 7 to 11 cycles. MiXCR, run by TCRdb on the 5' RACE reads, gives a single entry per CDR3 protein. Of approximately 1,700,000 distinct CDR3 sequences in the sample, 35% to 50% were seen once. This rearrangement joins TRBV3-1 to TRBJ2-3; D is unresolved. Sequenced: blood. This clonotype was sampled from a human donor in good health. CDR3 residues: CASLSTWPPPDTQYF. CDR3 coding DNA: TGTGCCAGCCTATCCACCTGGCCCCCTCCCGATACGCAGTATTTT.